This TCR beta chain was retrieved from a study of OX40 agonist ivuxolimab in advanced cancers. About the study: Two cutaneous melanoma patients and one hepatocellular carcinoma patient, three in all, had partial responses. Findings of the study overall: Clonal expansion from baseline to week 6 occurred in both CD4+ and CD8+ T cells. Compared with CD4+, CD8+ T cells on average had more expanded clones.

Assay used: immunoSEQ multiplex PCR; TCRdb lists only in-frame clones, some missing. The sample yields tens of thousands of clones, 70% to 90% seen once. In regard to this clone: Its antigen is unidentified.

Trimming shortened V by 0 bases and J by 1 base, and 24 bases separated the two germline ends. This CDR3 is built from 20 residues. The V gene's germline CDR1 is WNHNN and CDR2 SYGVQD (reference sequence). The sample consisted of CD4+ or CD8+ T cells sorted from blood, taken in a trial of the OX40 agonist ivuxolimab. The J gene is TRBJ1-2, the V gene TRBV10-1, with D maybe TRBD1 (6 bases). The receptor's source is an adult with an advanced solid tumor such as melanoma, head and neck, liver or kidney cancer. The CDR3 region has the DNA TGCGCCAGCAGTGAGTCGAATGTGCCTTGCGGTCAGGGGTTTAACTATGGCTACACCTTC. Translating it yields CASSESNVPCGQGFNYGYTF.